This T cell receptor (beta chain) was obtained from a study of graft-versus-host responses after intestinal transplantation. Turning to the study itself: Recipients had transplants, and these were multivisceral, liver-intestinal, or isolated intestinal. Among the recipients, all got anti-thymocyte globulin induction and then tacrolimus and steroids for two to four years. Study-level results: Within allografts, high graft-versus-host to host-versus-graft clonal ratios were seen among patients with graft-donor T cell macrochimerism. Some GvH clones appeared in ileal mucosa or blood before recipient bone marrow.

The repertoire was sequenced with immunoSEQ multiplex PCR; TCRdb's copy has only in-frame clones and lacks some. The sample includes 60,000 or so clones, around nine tenths seen only once; the top ten take 2.7%. Notes on this clone: Its antigen is not identified.

The sequence derives from a human patient who received an intestinal transplant, so some T cells may come from the graft donor. The sequencing here drew on PBMCs, taken about 120 days after intestinal transplantation.

The CDR3 loop is CASSFPLLTDTQYF. The CDR3 coding sequence is TGTGCCAGCAGTTTCCCTCTTCTCACAGATACGCAGTATTTT. This sequence joins TRBV27 and TRBJ2-3; D is uncertain. Trimming removed 3 bases from V and 2 bases from J, with 9 bases in between. The germline V gene encodes CDR1 MNHEY and CDR2 SMNVEV (reference sequence). CDR3 length: 14 residues.